These T cell receptor beta chains were read from a single sample in a study of T cells in Graves' hyperthyroidism and ophthalmopathy. TCRdb reprocessed the multiplex PCR reads via MiXCR and lists one record per CDR3 protein. The repertoire consists of more than 550,000 distinct CDR3 sequences, with 45% occurring once and the leading ten covering less than 8.5%. Sequencing was done on a sample of peripheral blood or thyroid tissue (not recorded which). These receptors all come from an adult man with Graves' disease, either hyperthyroidism or ophthalmopathy (not recorded which). Each CDR3 is given with its conserved first and last residue. Each record gives: V gene, CDR3 length, J gene, clone size, D gene, CDR3 DNA, CDR3 protein. A D gene is named only where the DNA matches it firmly. Rows may omit the clone size; those that give it use once, few, many or a size class.

TRBV24-1	15	TRBJ1-5	many	TRBD1	TGTGCCACCAGTGATTCCGGGACAGGCAATCAGCCCCAGCATTTT	CATSDSGTGNQPQHF
TRBV29-1	13	TRBJ2-5	few	TRBD1	TGCAGCGTCCGGGACAGGTCCCAAGAGACCCAGTACTTC	CSVRDRSQETQYF
TRBV7-9	15	TRBJ2-5	NA	TRBD2	TGTGCCAGCAGCTCCGGGACTAGTTCTATGGAGACCCAGTACTTC	CASSSGTSSMETQYF
TRBV7-9	12	TRBJ1-1	many	NA	TGTGCCAGCAGCCCCGGTCTCACTGAAGCTTTCTTT	CASSPGLTEAFF
TRBV20-1	13	TRBJ1-5	few	TRBD1	TGCAGTGCTAGGGGACAGGTGGGTCAGCCCCAGCATTTT	CSARGQVGQPQHF
TRBV2	15	TRBJ1-2	once	TRBD1	TGTGCCAGCAGTCGCTCCGGGACAGGGACTGGGGGCTACACCTTC	CASSRSGTGTGGYTF
TRBV20-1	14	TRBJ1-2	NA	NA	TGCAGTGCTAGCTTTGGACGGGGATCTGGTGGCTACACCTTC	CSASFGRGSGGYTF
TRBV19	13	TRBJ1-1	few	NA	TGTGCCAGTAGTATAGGTTCGAACACCGAAGCTTTCTTT	CASSIGSNTEAFF
TRBV5-1	15	TRBJ1-1	NA	NA	TGCGCCAGCAGCAGCGAAGGGGGGATGGGCACTGAAGCTTTCTTT	CASSSEGGMGTEAFF
TRBV7-9	16	TRBJ2-6	once	NA	TGTGCCAGCAGCTTAGCGGACCCGGCGGGGGCCAACGTCCTGACTTTC	CASSLADPAGANVLTF
TRBV5-1	17	TRBJ2-5	few	TRBD2	TGCGCCAGCAGCCTGCAGCCTAGCGGGGGGGATCCAGAGACCCAGTACTTC	CASSLQPSGGDPETQYF
TRBV5-1	17	TRBJ1-6	few	TRBD1	TGCGCCAGCAGCTTGGAGTTCAGGGGGCCTATTAGTTCACCCCTCCACTTT	CASSLEFRGPISSPLHF
TRBV9	15	TRBJ2-7	NA	NA	TGTGCCAGCAGTTTTACCGGGACAAACTCCTACGAGCAGTCCTTC	CASSFTGTNSYEQSF
TRBV29-1	13	TRBJ2-7	NA	TRBD1	TGCAGCGTTTTCCGGGACAGGGCCAACGAGCAGTACTTC	CSVFRDRANEQYF
TRBV6-6	16	TRBJ2-7	NA	TRBD2	TGTGCCAGCAGTCAAACGGTGACTAGCGGCCCCTACGAGCAGTACTTC	CASSQTVTSGPYEQYF